These T cell receptor beta chains were read from a single sample in a study of response to subunit inactivated influenza vaccine. TCRdb called the RT-PCR reads again in MiXCR, with one record for every CDR3 protein. The repertoire consists of 250,000 to 350,000 distinct CDR3 sequences, with 20% to 25% occurring once and the leading ten covering over 9%. This specimen was PBMCs from blood, taken approximately 20 months after vaccination. The source is a man between 50 and 75 years old who received an inactivated influenza vaccine. CDR3s include the opening cysteine and the closing phenylalanine or tryptophan. D genes are given only for firm matches. Clone size is shown for a subset of rows, as once, few, many or a class of expanded clone.

j_call: TRBJ2-3
d_call: -
clone_size: few
cdr3_length: 14
v_call: TRBV2
cdr3_aa: CASTILPSTDTQYF
cdr3_nt: TGTGCCAGCACAATATTGCCAAGCACAGATACGCAGTATTTT

j_call: TRBJ2-5
d_call: -
clone_size: -
cdr3_length: 14
v_call: TRBV4-3
cdr3_aa: CASSQLLYQETQYF
cdr3_nt: TGCGCCAGCAGCCAGTTACTGTACCAAGAGACCCAGTACTTC

j_call: TRBJ1-2
d_call: TRBD1
clone_size: -
cdr3_length: 12
v_call: TRBV11-2
cdr3_aa: CASSQTGDGYTF
cdr3_nt: TGTGCCAGCAGCCAAACAGGGGACGGCTACACCTTC

j_call: TRBJ1-1
d_call: -
clone_size: many
cdr3_length: 13
v_call: TRBV10-3
cdr3_aa: CAIKGNLNTEAFF
cdr3_nt: TGTGCCATCAAGGGCAATTTGAACACTGAAGCTTTCTTT

j_call: TRBJ2-1
d_call: TRBD2
clone_size: once
cdr3_length: 18
v_call: TRBV4-3
cdr3_aa: CASSQESGLAGLYNEQFF
cdr3_nt: TGCGCCAGCAGCCAAGAAAGTGGACTAGCGGGCCTCTACAATGAGCAGTTCTTC

j_call: TRBJ2-2
d_call: TRBD2
clone_size: once
cdr3_length: 14
v_call: TRBV3-1
cdr3_aa: CASSHSGRTGELFF
cdr3_nt: TGTGCCAGCAGCCACAGCGGGAGGACCGGGGAGCTGTTTTTT

j_call: TRBJ2-2
d_call: -
clone_size: few
cdr3_length: 14
v_call: TRBV11-2
cdr3_aa: CASTGKVNTGELFF
cdr3_nt: TGTGCCTCTACAGGGAAAGTGAACACCGGGGAGCTGTTTTTT

j_call: TRBJ1-4
d_call: -
clone_size: few
cdr3_length: 15
v_call: TRBV20-1
cdr3_aa: CSASDYRTTNEKLFF
cdr3_nt: TGCAGTGCTAGTGACTACAGAACAACTAATGAAAAACTGTTTTTT

j_call: TRBJ2-1
d_call: TRBD2
clone_size: -
cdr3_length: 16
v_call: TRBV7-2
cdr3_aa: CASSLTGTSGGRTRIF
cdr3_nt: TGTGCCAGCAGCTTAACCGGGACTAGCGGGGGGCGAACTAGGATCTTC

j_call: TRBJ1-6
d_call: -
clone_size: few
cdr3_length: 18
v_call: TRBV27
cdr3_aa: CASSLSVTGPTAYSPLHF
cdr3_nt: TGTGCCAGCAGTTTGAGTGTAACAGGCCCGACGGCGTATTCACCCCTCCACTTT

j_call: TRBJ1-5
d_call: TRBD1
clone_size: few
cdr3_length: 14
v_call: TRBV20-1
cdr3_aa: CSAWTGYSNQPQHF
cdr3_nt: TGCAGTGCTTGGACAGGATATAGCAATCAGCCCCAGCATTTT

j_call: TRBJ2-7
d_call: TRBD2
clone_size: -
cdr3_length: 12
v_call: TRBV29-1
cdr3_aa: CSAESGSDEQYF
cdr3_nt: TGCAGCGCCGAGAGCGGGAGTGACGAGCAGTACTTC

j_call: TRBJ1-1
d_call: -
clone_size: -
cdr3_length: 15
v_call: TRBV6-2/TRBV6-3
cdr3_aa: CASSYSPHQIPGAFF
cdr3_nt: TGTGCCAGCAGTTATTCCCCCCACCAAATCCCTGGAGCTTTCTTT

j_call: TRBJ2-2
d_call: TRBD1
clone_size: -
cdr3_length: 15
v_call: TRBV9
cdr3_aa: CASSPTTGPTGELFF
cdr3_nt: TGTGCCAGCAGCCCAACGACAGGGCCCACCGGGGAGCTGTTTTTT